The present T cell receptor (beta chain) was sequenced within a study of siplizumab effects on memory and regulatory T cells. Study results and caveats: Both greater diversity than memory cells and a major contribution to the alloresponse seemed to characterize naive T cells.

Clones were sequenced by immunoSEQ multiplex PCR, and TCRdb holds only the in-frame ones, with some missing. The sample has 90,000 to 120,000 clones, less than 95% seen once; the top ten hold under 0.7%. A note on this clone: The antigen remains undetermined.

With 2 bases removed from V and 5 bases from J, the gap between germline ends came to 7 bases. This CDR3 contains 12 residues. CDR1 and CDR2 (germline): MNHEY, SVGAGI. The rearrangement uses TRBV6-5 and TRBJ2-7; D call uncertain. This clonotype was obtained from a human donor in good health. Sequenced input: Tregs sorted from blood. As DNA, the CDR3 is TGTGCCAGCAGTTACGGGCCACACGAGCAGTACTTC. Protein: CASSYGPHEQYF.